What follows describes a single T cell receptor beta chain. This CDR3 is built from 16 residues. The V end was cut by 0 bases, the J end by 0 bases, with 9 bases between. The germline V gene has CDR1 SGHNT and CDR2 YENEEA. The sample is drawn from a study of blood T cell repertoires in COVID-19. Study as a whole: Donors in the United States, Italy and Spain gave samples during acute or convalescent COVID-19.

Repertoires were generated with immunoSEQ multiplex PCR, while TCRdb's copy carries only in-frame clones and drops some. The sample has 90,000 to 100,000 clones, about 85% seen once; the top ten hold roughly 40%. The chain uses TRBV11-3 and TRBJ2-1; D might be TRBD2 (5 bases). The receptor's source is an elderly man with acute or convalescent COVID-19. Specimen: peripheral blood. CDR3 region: CASSLDSGISYNEQFF. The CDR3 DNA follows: TGTGCCAGCAGCTTAGATTCCGGGATCTCCTACAATGAGCAGTTCTTC. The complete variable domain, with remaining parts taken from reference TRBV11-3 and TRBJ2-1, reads EAGVVQSPRYKIIEKKQPVAFWCNPISGHNTLYWYLQNLGQGPELLIRYENEEAVDDSQLPKDRFSAERLKGVDSTLKIQPAELGDSAVYLCASSLDSGISYNEQFFGPGTRLTVL.